This is a list of T cell receptor beta chains from one sample in a study of monozygotic twins with inflammatory bowel disease. TCRdb processed the 5' RACE reads again and assigns one entry to each CDR3 protein, with no DNA. The repertoire table contains about 440,000 distinct CDR3 sequences. Sequencing input: blood. The receptors derive from a human donor with ulcerative colitis or Crohn's disease, or a healthy co-twin of an affected twin (not recorded which). Each CDR3 is given with its conserved first and last residue.

TRBJ1-1,TRBV19,CASSIEGQSEAFF
TRBJ1-3,TRBV10-3,CAISVGREAGNTIYF
TRBJ2-7,TRBV27,CASSEGGKEQYF
TRBJ2-5,TRBV5-4,CASSRGSKETQYF
TRBJ2-7,TRBV11-2,CASSMDRNSYEQYF
TRBJ2-1,TRBV11-2,CASSLDPSGQFF
TRBJ1-5,TRBV19,CASSIAARTGGNQPQHF
TRBJ2-3,TRBV5-1,CASSRRQAGGTDTQYF
TRBJ2-1,TRBV7-8,CASSRTVNNEQFF
TRBJ2-1,TRBV12-3/TRBV12-4,CASSLGLAGGHEQFF
TRBJ2-7,TRBV18,CASSPGQNSEQYF
TRBJ2-1,TRBV5-4,CASSSTDRGGNEQFF
TRBJ2-1,TRBV2,CATKLAGGYNEQFF
TRBJ2-7,TRBV30,CAWTFGTSGAYEQYF
TRBJ1-1,TRBV6-1,CASSGQGALGVTEAFF
TRBJ2-1,TRBV5-5,CASSLAGIGGEQFF
TRBJ1-6,TRBV5-4,CASSLGWLGSLTYNSPLHF
TRBJ1-1,TRBV6-5,CASSYVGQLNTEAFF
TRBJ2-6,TRBV4-1,CASSQELAGGPGANVLTF
TRBJ1-1,TRBV20-1,CSARDRLGQEAFF
TRBJ2-5,TRBV27,CASSLFSGAQETQYF
TRBJ1-6,TRBV7-2,CASSSQGNSPLHF
TRBJ2-1,TRBV18,CASSPMGDNEQFF
TRBJ1-2,TRBV7-2,CASSLMQGAISEGYTF
TRBJ1-1,TRBV7-3,CASSIGRDTEAFF
TRBJ2-4,TRBV19,CASSITLAGPLLAKNIQYF
TRBJ1-6,TRBV12-3/TRBV12-4,CASSPTVGARTPLHF
TRBJ2-3,TRBV5-1,CASSPSDWIDTQYF
TRBJ1-6,TRBV3-1,CASSQDRHRSGSGSSPLHF
TRBJ1-1,TRBV6-5,CASSYAGDTVAFF
TRBJ1-4,TRBV6-5,CASSYSGASEKLFF
TRBJ2-7,TRBV20-1,CSAPKTGGSYEQYF
TRBJ2-1,TRBV7-2,CASSGGQGVNEQFF
TRBJ2-5,TRBV20-1,CSARDWQFGDLETQYF
TRBJ2-2,TRBV12-3/TRBV12-4,CASSFGTGSNTGELFF
TRBJ1-5,TRBV6-4,CASSEQANQPQHF
TRBJ2-7,TRBV12-3/TRBV12-4,CASSLGLGADYEQYF
TRBJ2-7,TRBV20-1,CSARDDREDTTYEQYF
TRBJ1-5,TRBV20-1,CSAGGRDNQPQHF
TRBJ2-7,TRBV7-2,CASSSTTVGSEQYF
TRBJ1-1,TRBV6-5,CASSYRGRNTEAFF
TRBJ2-5,TRBV20-1,CSAPAAGGPETQYF
TRBJ1-1,TRBV9,CASSVTGEQNTEAFF
TRBJ2-1,TRBV7-2,CASSLRGGASGYNEQFF
TRBJ2-7,TRBV5-1,CASSSGDRASYEQYF
TRBJ2-2,TRBV7-6,CASRDPGLAGGVTGELFF
TRBJ1-2,TRBV6-2/TRBV6-3,CASWTGYGYTF
TRBJ2-2,TRBV4-2,CASSQGTGGSINTGELFF
TRBJ2-2,TRBV20-1,CSVLAAKYNTGELFF
TRBJ2-7,TRBV6-2/TRBV6-3,CASKTTGWFVEQYF
TRBJ2-7,TRBV3-1,CASSQVGEQYF
TRBJ2-7,TRBV28,CASRDRGSPRDHEQYF
TRBJ1-1,TRBV29-1,CSVEKDRSLAAFF